Ten or more counts support the clone carrying this TCR beta chain. What it recognizes is unknown. Template-switching 5'RACE yielded the TCR cDNA; a universal primer site and UMIs were added in the process. MiXCR, run by TCRdb on the 5' RACE reads, gives a single entry per CDR3 protein. The repertoire holds approximately 180,000 distinct CDR3 sequences, with 5.5% to 7.5% as singletons. This sample was taken from a study of T cells after yellow fever vaccination. Study-wide results and limits: It was a small share of clonotypes that appeared in both CD4 and CD8 compartments. The secondary response peaked faster, at day 5 versus 15, but was weaker. Primary-vaccination clones mostly resurfaced post-booster (approximately 96% CD4, approximately 90% CD8).

The germline V gene has CDR1 LNHNV and CDR2 YYDKDF (reference sequence). This CDR3 spans 17 amino acids. Trimming cost V 3 bases and J 5 bases; bases outside gene matches: 8. This specimen consisted of CD4+ T cells sorted from PBMCs, obtained on the day of the first yellow fever vaccination. The rearrangement joins TRBV15 to TRBJ2-5, with 14 positions matching TRBD2. This TCR derives from a man younger than 35 who received the YFV17D yellow fever vaccine. The CDR3 DNA follows: TGTGCCACCAGCAGTGGGACTAGCGGGGGAGGTTGGGAGACCCAGTACTTC. Translation gives CATSSGTSGGGWETQYF.